This T cell receptor beta chain emerged from a study of T cell responses to AZD1222 COVID-19 vaccine. Points on this clone: Its antigen is undetermined.

The method was immunoSEQ multiplex PCR; TCRdb's version includes in-frame clones alone and lacks a portion of them. The sample includes 70,000 to 95,000 clones, about 89% of them seen just once. Study-wide points: Among AZD1222 vaccinees, only 5 to 7 were seropositive at baseline. Donor demographics were predominantly white British with a female majority; clonal diversity may be underestimated. No repertoire was sampled before or during the peak T cell response, only after it.

CDR1 and CDR2 (germline): SGHTA, FQGTGA. This CDR3 is built from 13 residues. V lost 3 bases, J lost 8 bases, and 13 bases lay in between. The material was peripheral blood, obtained 28 days after the second AZD1222 dose. The chain combines TRBV7-3 with TRBJ1-2; D is unresolved. The receptor's source is an adult who received the AZD1222 COVID-19 vaccine. The chain's CDR3 is CASSLNSGGGYTF. Written as DNA, the CDR3 is TGTGCCAGCAGCTTGAACAGCGGCGGGGGCTACACCTTC.